One and the same sample provided the 10 T cell receptor beta chains below, sequenced in a study of cytomegalovirus exposure and HLA in healthy donors. PCR primers comprised 60 Vbeta and 13 Jbeta primers. Libraries were prepared by immunoSEQ multiplex PCR; TCRdb keeps only in-frame clonotypes and omits some of them. The sample lists hundreds of thousands of clones, more than 60% occurring once. The material sequenced was PBMCs. These receptors came from a woman aged 30 to 39 in good health and CMV-seronegative.

The chain uses TRBV18 and TRBJ1-2; D call uncertain. Per the germline V gene, CDR1 is KGHSH and CDR2 is LQKENI. CDR3 size: 14 residues. V lost 1 base and J 3 bases, leaving 9 bases between the germline ends. CDR3 amino acids: CASSPQPGHYGYTF. Here the CDR3 DNA reads TGTGCCAGCTCACCACAGCCAGGCCACTATGGCTACACCTTC.

This clone was seen a handful of times. V usage is TRBV29-1 and J usage is TRBJ2-5; D uncertain. Germline assignment: CDR1 SQVTM and CDR2 ANQGSEA. V was clipped by 5 bases and J by 4 bases, with 17 bases between them. CDR3 length: 14 residues. CDR3 sequence reads: CSVLKDTLGETQYF. CDR3 in DNA: TGCAGCGTTCTGAAAGACACCTTAGGAGAGACCCAGTACTTC.

This clone was picked up one time. This chain connects TRBV6-1 to TRBJ1-2; D is unresolved. The ends were cut back, 6 bases at V and 8 bases at J, with 16 bases in the middle. This CDR3 region has 13 residues. Germline V gene data show CDR1 as MNHNS and CDR2 as SASEGT. The CDR3 region has the DNA TGTGCCAGCAGACCGACTCCGGCAAAGGGCTACACCTTC. It specifies CASRPTPAKGYTF.

The chain has TRBV25-1 and TRBJ2-7; TRBD1 aligns across 9 bases. V shed 6 bases and J 4 bases; nucleotides not matched to a gene: 1. The CDR3 spans 12 residues. The germline V gene encodes CDR1 MGHDK and CDR2 SYGVNS. CDR3 residues: CASSGTGYEQYF. The CDR3 nucleotides read TGTGCCAGCAGCGGGACAGGGTACGAGCAGTACTTC.

Regarding this clone: This same CDR3 is encoded by further DNA sequences in the sample. As DNA, the CDR3 is TGTGCCAGCAGCCTTTCCACTAGCGGGAGCGTCTACGAGCAGTACTTC. Its protein is CASSLSTSGSVYEQYF. The chain employs TRBV27 and TRBJ2-7; 11 bases agree with TRBD2. The V gene end was trimmed by 6 bases and the J gene end by 3 bases; junction bases not matched to a gene: 10. The germline gives CDR1 MNHEY, CDR2 SMNVEV (reference sequence). The CDR3 is 16 residues long.

The chain has TRBV5-1 and TRBJ2-3; 10 bases are shared with TRBD2. V dropped 0 bases and J dropped 0; count of bases not matched to a gene: 1. This CDR3 contains 16 residues. Germline V gene data show CDR1 as SGHRS and CDR2 as YFSETQ. CDR3 sequence (DNA): TGCGCCAGCAGCTTGGCTAGCGGGAGTAGCACAGATACGCAGTATTTT. Translation gives CASSLASGSSTDTQYF.

The chain is built from TRBV29-1 and TRBJ1-1, with D possibly matching TRBD1 (5 bases). Germline CDR1 is SQVTM and CDR2 is ANQGSEA. The V gene lost 7 bases and the J gene lost 7 bases, with 13 bases spanning the gap. CDR3 size: 11 residues. The CDR3 DNA sequence: TGCAGCGCCGTAGGGGATCTTGAAGCTTTCTTT. Amino acid sequence: CSAVGDLEAFF.

The chain combines TRBV6-6 with TRBJ1-2; 8 bases match TRBD1. V was pared by 4 bases and J by 7 bases, with 14 bases of the junction left unmatched. This CDR3 is 16 amino acids long. Germline CDR1 MNHNY, CDR2 SVGAGI (reference sequence). CDR3 DNA: TGTGCCAGCAGTTTCTTAAATAGCGGACAGGGTGGTGGCTACACCTTC. This encodes CASSFLNSGQGGGYTF.

The chain joins TRBV19 to TRBJ2-1, with D possibly TRBD1 on 6 matching bases. The CDR3 contains 16 residues. Deletions cut 5 bases from V and 6 bases from J, with 20 bases between. Germline CDR1 LNHDA, CDR2 SQIVND (reference sequence). The chain's CDR3 is CASSPQGIDRFNEQFF. The DNA for the CDR3 is TGTGCCAGTAGTCCCCAGGGGATAGATAGATTCAATGAGCAGTTCTTC. The full variable domain, rest sourced from reference TRBV19 and TRBJ2-1, is DGGITQSPKYLFRKEGQNVTLSCEQNLNHDAMYWYRQDPGQGLRLIYYSQIVNDFQKGDIAEGYSVSREKKESFPLTVTSAQKNPTAFYLCASSPQGIDRFNEQFFGPGTRLTVL.

This sequence joins TRBV2 and TRBJ1-6; D is unresolved. The CDR3 is 17 residues long. V was cut by 8 bases and J by 2 bases, with 19 bases left in between. Germline V gene lookup returns CDR1 SNHLY and CDR2 FYNNEI. The CDR3 reads CASGTRGDRAYNSPLHF. The CDR3, as DNA: TGTGCCAGCGGAACACGGGGTGATAGGGCCTATAATTCACCCCTCCACTTT.